Below, 10 T cell receptor beta chains from the same sample are listed, as sequenced in a study of T cell repertoires in cytomegalovirus infection. TCRdb re-called the reads through MiXCR, storing one row per CDR3 protein. This table has about 330,000 distinct CDR3 sequences, about a third appearing once. For these receptors, no antigen is known. Sequencing used cultured PBMCs, obtained from culture after CMV antigen stimulation. The receptors were gathered from a human donor in good health (CMV status not recorded). Some clones in this sample may be carry-over from other donors' samples.

This clonotype was seen a few times. The chain couples TRBV11-2 to TRBJ2-2; 10 positions match TRBD2. The CDR3 length is 19 residues. Germline V gene sequence: CDR1 SGHAT, CDR2 FQNNGV. Germline trimming cut 5 bases from V and 6 bases from J; bases unmatched to any gene: 18. The CDR3 DNA reads as TGTGCCAGCAGCGGCCTGAGCGGGAGGGCCCAAGCGTCGTCCGGGGAGCTGTTTTTT. It codes for CASSGLSGRAQASSGELFF.

The V gene is TRBV10-3, the J gene TRBJ2-7; the D gene is possibly TRBD1 (5 bases). The CDR3 has 13 residues. V was shortened by 6 bases and J by 3 bases, with 12 bases between the two germline ends. Germline CDR1 and CDR2: ENHRY and SYGVKD. DNA of the CDR3: TGTGCCATCAGAGATATCGACAGCTACGAGCAGTACTTC. The encoded protein is CAIRDIDSYEQYF.

This chain joins TRBV28 and TRBJ1-4; no definite D call. Germline V gene sequence: CDR1 MDHEN, CDR2 SYDVKM. V dropped 6 bases and J dropped 5 bases, with 22 bases sitting between them. The CDR3 consists of 17 residues. The CDR3 is CASSHRDFRKINEKLFF. The CDR3 DNA follows: TGTGCCAGCAGCCATCGAGACTTTCGGAAAATAAATGAAAAACTGTTTTTT.

This clonotype appeared a single time. V usage is TRBV27 and J usage is TRBJ2-3; 11 nucleotides match TRBD2. The CDR3 has 13 amino acids. Trimming took 10 bases from V and 5 from J; bases not matched to a gene: 5. CDR1 and CDR2 from the germline V gene are MNHEY and SMNVEV (reference sequence). Written as DNA, the CDR3 is TGTGCCACCCGACTAGCGGGAAAAGATACGCAGTATTTT. Translating gives CATRLAGKDTQYF.

The rearrangement uses TRBV19 and TRBJ1-1, with unresolved D. The V and J ends lost 10 bases and 2 bases respectively, with 14 bases between them. The CDR3 is 13 amino acids. Germline CDR1 is LNHDA and CDR2 is SQIVND (reference sequence). CDR3 loop: CAISMGHNTEAFF. As DNA, the CDR3 is TGTGCCATTTCGATGGGCCATAACACTGAAGCTTTCTTT.

The J gene is TRBJ2-1, the V gene TRBV27, with D tentatively TRBD1 or TRBD2 (5 bases each). Trimming removed 0 bases at V and 2 bases at J, with 20 bases between. The germline gives CDR1 MNHEY, CDR2 SMNVEV (reference sequence). The CDR3 has 19 amino acids. CDR3 sequence: CASSLSSRGPEGPYNEQFF. The CDR3 nucleotides read TGTGCCAGCAGTTTATCGTCCCGGGGCCCCGAAGGCCCCTACAATGAGCAGTTCTTC.

This chain uses TRBV18 with TRBJ1-2; tentative D call: TRBD1 (5 bases). V lost 4 bases to trimming and J lost 8 bases, with 14 bases between them. The germline gives CDR1 KGHSH, CDR2 LQKENI. The CDR3 length is 13 residues. CDR3 residues: CASSRGDDGGYTF. Here the CDR3 DNA reads TGTGCCAGCTCACGAGGGGACGACGGAGGCTACACCTTC.

In this sample, this clonotype turned up many times. This rearrangement joins TRBV6-1 to TRBJ2-7; D remains unclear. Germline V CDR1 and CDR2: MNHNS, SASEGT. The CDR3 length is 11 residues. Trimming took 5 bases from V and 2 from J, leaving 4 bases between them. CDR3 protein: CASSSPYEQYF. CDR3 sequence (DNA): TGTGCCAGCAGTTCTCCCTACGAGCAGTACTTC.

The V and J genes are TRBV30 and TRBJ1-1; D perhaps matches TRBD1 (5 bases). Looked up from germline, CDR1 is GTSNPN and CDR2 is SVGIG (reference sequence). This CDR3 comprises 13 residues. V lost 8 bases and J 3 bases, leaving 16 bases between the germline ends. The CDR3 here is CAQNRGRDTEAFF. The CDR3 region has the DNA TGTGCCCAAAACCGGGGCCGGGACACTGAAGCTTTCTTT.

This clonotype occurred a few times. The chain is built from TRBV7-2 and TRBJ2-1; 7 nucleotides match TRBD2. J gave up 4 bases and V 7 bases, and 19 bases lay outside the gene matches. Looked up from germline, CDR1 is SGHTA and CDR2 is FQGNSA. The CDR3 is 18 amino acids. The CDR3 DNA reads as TGTGCCAGCACTATCTCTTTTGGCCTAGCGGTCCTATACAATGAGCAGTTCTTC. Translating it yields CASTISFGLAVLYNEQFF. Drawing the rest from reference TRBV7-2 and TRBJ2-1, the complete variable domain is GAGVSQSPSNKVTEKGKDVELRCDPISGHTALYWYRQSLGQGLEFLIYFQGNSAPDKSGLPSDRFSAERTGGSVSTLTIQRTQQEDSAVYLCASTISFGLAVLYNEQFFGPGTRLTVL.